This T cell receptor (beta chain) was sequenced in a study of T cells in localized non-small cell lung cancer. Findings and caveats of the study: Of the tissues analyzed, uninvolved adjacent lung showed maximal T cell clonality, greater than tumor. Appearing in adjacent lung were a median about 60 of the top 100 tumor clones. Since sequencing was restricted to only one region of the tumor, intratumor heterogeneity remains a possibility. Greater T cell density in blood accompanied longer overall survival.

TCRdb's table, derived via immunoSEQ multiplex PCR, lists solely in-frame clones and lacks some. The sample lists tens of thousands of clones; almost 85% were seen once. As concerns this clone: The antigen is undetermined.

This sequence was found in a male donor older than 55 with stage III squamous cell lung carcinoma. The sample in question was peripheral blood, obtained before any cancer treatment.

DNA for the CDR3: TGTGCCAGCTCACCCGCGAGGAGGGAACTCGATGGCTACACCTTC. Translated, it gives CASSPARRELDGYTF. The chain uses TRBV18 and TRBJ1-2, with D unclear. CDR3 size: 15 residues. The germline V and J ends were trimmed by 3 bases and 6 bases, with 17 bases remaining between them. CDR1 is KGHSH and CDR2 is LQKENI in the germline V gene.